The sequence of this T cell receptor beta chain was determined in a study of T cell responses to AZD1222 COVID-19 vaccine. With regard to this clone: Its antigen is not identified.

Study-wide findings and caveats: Vaccine-associated CD4 TCRs spanned spike, dominant at 160-218 and 743-854. Spike-specific TCR breadth and depth rose after two AZD1222 doses.

CDR1 and CDR2 from the germline V gene are ENHRY and SYGVKD. Trimming removed 7 bases from V and 4 bases from J, with 10 bases in between. This CDR3 has 13 residues. Profiling relied on immunoSEQ multiplex PCR, and the TCRdb table lists in-frame clones only, not all of them. The sample carries about 120,000 clones, 86% recorded once. This specimen consisted of peripheral blood, obtained 28 days after the second AZD1222 dose. This clonotype originated in an adult who received the AZD1222 COVID-19 vaccine. This chain joins TRBV10-3 and TRBJ2-2; TRBD2 might be the D (6 bases). CDR3 loop: CAITSGVTGELFF. The CDR3 DNA reads TGTGCCATCACGTCGGGGGTCACCGGGGAGCTGTTTTTT.